This T cell receptor beta chain was identified during a study of blood T cell repertoires in COVID-19. The CDR3 totals 14 residues. CDR1 and CDR2 (germline): WSHSY, SAAADI. The J segment lost 4 bases and the V segment lost 4 bases, leaving 4 bases of the junction unmatched. TCRdb's copy holds only in-frame clones and misses some; the assay was immunoSEQ multiplex PCR. The repertoire holds around 290,000 clones, with 70% to 90% as singletons. J is TRBJ1-5 and V is TRBV10-2; TRBD1 agrees at 7 bases. The receptor's source is an older woman with COVID-19, enrolled during active disease. The material sequenced was peripheral blood. In DNA, the CDR3 is TGCGCCAGCAGTGTAGGGACAGTTAATCAGCCCCAGCATTTT. It translates to CASSVGTVNQPQHF.